This T cell receptor beta chain originates from a study of monozygotic twins with inflammatory bowel disease. Germline V gives CDR1 LNHNV, CDR2 YYDKDF (reference sequence). The CDR3 runs to 13 residues. Reprocessing the 5' RACE reads, TCRdb reports a single entry for every CDR3 protein and omits DNA. Its clone listing holds around 450,000 distinct CDR3 sequences. Material: blood. This clonotype was sampled from a human donor with ulcerative colitis or Crohn's disease, or a healthy co-twin of an affected twin (not recorded which). The genes are TRBV15 and TRBJ2-5; TCRdb picks TRBD2, but there is no DNA to check that call. Here the CDR3 reads CATSRAGAETQYF. Based on the CDR3 plus reference TRBV15 and TRBJ2-5, the full variable domain is DAMVIQNPRYQVTQFGKPVTLSCSQTLNHNVMYWYQQKSSQAPKLLFHYYDKDFNNEADTPDNFQSRRPNTSFCFLDIRSPGLGDTAMYLCATSRAGAETQYFGPGTRLLVL.